Following are 23 T cell receptor beta chains from one sample sequenced in a study of T-cell memory formation after mild COVID-19. MiXCR, applied by TCRdb to the 5' RACE reads, yields one record per CDR3 protein. The profile shows a few hundred thousand distinct CDR3 sequences, nearly 25% of them singletons. The sequencing sample was made of PBMCs or a T cell subset sorted from them (not recorded which). The receptors derive from an adult woman who had mild COVID-19 (a few samples of this study predate the infection). Cell type and time point are not known.

This clonotype was seen a handful of times. The gene calls are TRBV7-2 and TRBJ2-2, with 8 bases identical to TRBD2. This CDR3 region has 13 residues. V was clipped by 5 bases and J by 7 bases; unmatched bases: 3. The germline V gene encodes CDR1 SGHTA and CDR2 FQGNSA. The CDR3 DNA follows: TGTGCCAGCAGCAGCGGGGGACACGGGGAGCTGTTTTTT. Encoded protein: CASSSGGHGELFF.

The J gene is TRBJ1-1, the V gene TRBV6-5; D call uncertain. V lost 0 bases and J 0 bases, leaving 11 bases between the germline ends. The CDR3 extends over 16 amino acids. CDR1 and CDR2 (germline): MNHEY, SVGAGI. In nucleotides, the CDR3 is TGTGCCAGCAGTTACTCCACACAGAGAGTGAACACTGAAGCTTTCTTT. Translating it yields CASSYSTQRVNTEAFF.

This clonotype was picked up a small number of times. The chain combines TRBV5-6 with TRBJ2-1, with TRBD2 identical over 11 bases. This CDR3 has 16 residues. Per germline, CDR1 SGHDT and CDR2 YYEEEE. The V segment lost 2 bases and the J segment 5 bases; nucleotides outside the gene matches: 6. CDR3 nucleotide sequence: TGTGCCAGCAGCTTCCTTAGCGGGGGGGTTAACAATGAGCAGTTCTTC. Its translation: CASSFLSGGVNNEQFF.

The V gene is TRBV4-3, the J gene TRBJ1-2; D unclear. The germline CDR1 and CDR2 sequences are LGHNA and YSLEER. The ends were cut back, 0 bases at V and 0 bases at J, with 8 bases in the middle. The CDR3 runs to 15 residues. The CDR3 loop reads CASSQESWANYGYTF. The CDR3 coding sequence is TGCGCCAGCAGCCAAGAATCCTGGGCTAACTATGGCTACACCTTC.

This clonotype was detected only a few times. This chain connects TRBV18 to TRBJ2-2; D is undetermined. With 0 bases removed from V and 6 bases from J, the gap between germline ends came to 5 bases. Germline assignment: CDR1 KGHSH and CDR2 LQKENI. CDR3 length: 13 residues. This CDR3 is CASSPPLSGELFF. The DNA of the CDR3 is TGTGCCAGCTCACCACCGTTATCCGGGGAGCTGTTTTTT.

V gene TRBV20-1 combines with J gene TRBJ1-2, with TRBD1 identical over 11 bases. CDR3 length equals 14 residues. V trimming: 1 base; J trimming: 4 bases; junction bases outside the gene matches: 2. The V gene's germline CDR1 is DFQATT and CDR2 SNEGSKA (reference sequence). This CDR3 is CSARVDRGLYGYTF. CDR3 in DNA: TGCAGTGCTAGAGTGGACAGGGGGCTCTATGGCTACACCTTC.

This sequence joins TRBV7-2 and TRBJ2-7, with 9 bases aligning to TRBD2. The V gene's germline CDR1 is SGHTA and CDR2 FQGNSA. V was clipped by 0 bases and J by 2 bases; unmatched bases: 5. The CDR3 consists of 16 residues. Written as DNA, the CDR3 is TGTGCCAGCAGCTTAGCTGGGCTAGCGGGGACCTACGAGCAGTACTTC. It codes for CASSLAGLAGTYEQYF.

The chain joins TRBV30 to TRBJ2-7; 10 bases line up with TRBD2. CDR1 GTSNPN and CDR2 SVGIG come from the germline V gene (reference sequence). The CDR3 consists of 16 residues. The V and J ends lost 3 bases and 4 bases, in that order; junction bases with no gene match: 12. CDR3 residues: CAWSLPERGGSYEQYF. CDR3 DNA: TGTGCCTGGAGCTTACCGGAGCGGGGGGGTTCGTACGAGCAGTACTTC. Variable domain in full (rest from reference TRBV30 and TRBJ2-7): SQTIHQWPATLVQPVGSPLSLECTVEGTSNPNLYWYRQAAGRGLQLLFYSVGIGQISSEVPQNLSASRPQDRQFILSSKKLLLSDSGFYLCAWSLPERGGSYEQYFGPGTRLTVT.

The gene calls are TRBV5-5 and TRBJ2-7; either TRBD1 or TRBD2 may fit D (6 bases each). Germline V CDR1 and CDR2: SGHKS, YYEKEE (reference sequence). V was cut by 4 bases and J by 2 bases, with 16 bases left in between. The CDR3 has 15 amino acids. CDR3 loop: CASSQGPGEPYEQYF. CDR3 DNA: TGTGCCAGCAGCCAGGGGCCGGGAGAACCCTACGAGCAGTACTTC.

This clonotype was seen more than once but under ten times. The chain has TRBV5-4 and TRBJ2-5; 9 positions agree with TRBD2. J lost 1 base, V lost 0 bases, and 1 base had no gene match. Germline V gene lookup returns CDR1 SGHNT and CDR2 YYREEE (reference sequence). This CDR3 spans 15 amino acids. The CDR3 loop reads CASSLASGAQETQYF. The CDR3 DNA reads TGTGCCAGCAGCTTGGCTAGCGGGGCCCAAGAGACCCAGTACTTC. Full variable domain (outside the CDR3, taken from reference TRBV5-4 and TRBJ2-5): ETGVTQSPTHLIKTRGQQVTLRCSSQSGHNTVSWYQQALGQGPQFIFQYYREEENGRGNFPPRFSGLQFPNYSSELNVNALELDDSALYLCASSLASGAQETQYFGPGTRLLVL.

This clonotype was counted only a few times. The V call is TRBV27, the J call TRBJ2-1; 9 nucleotides agree with TRBD2. Per germline, CDR1 MNHEY and CDR2 SMNVEV (reference sequence). Trimming at V came to 2 bases and at J to 5 bases, leaving 4 bases not matched to a gene. The CDR3 length is 15 residues. Written as DNA, the CDR3 is TGTGCCAGCAGTTTAAGTAGCGGGAGCCACAATGAGCAGTTCTTC. Amino acids: CASSLSSGSHNEQFF.

This clonotype has just a few counts. The chain carries TRBV4-3 and TRBJ2-3, with 12 bases identical to TRBD2. Germline V gene data show CDR1 as LGHNA and CDR2 as YSLEER. V was clipped by 0 bases and J by 6 bases; unmatched bases: 4. This CDR3 contains 16 residues. CDR3 in DNA: TGCGCCAGCAGCCAAGATCTTACTAGCGGGAGGGATACGCAGTATTTT. It encodes CASSQDLTSGRDTQYF.

V is TRBV5-6 and J is TRBJ1-1; no clear D gene. Trimming stripped 2 bases from V and 0 bases from J, with 14 bases between. CDR1 SGHDT and CDR2 YYEEEE come from the germline V gene. The CDR3 has 16 residues. The CDR3 sequence is CASSFSPGYMNTEAFF. The CDR3 DNA sequence: TGTGCCAGCAGCTTTTCCCCAGGTTACATGAACACTGAAGCTTTCTTT.

In this sample, this clonotype turned up a few times. The chain links TRBV6-2 or TRBV6-3 to TRBJ1-5; unclear D gene. The V gene lost 4 bases and the J gene lost 7 bases, with 20 bases spanning the gap. CDR3 length: 16 amino acids. Germline V gives CDR1 MNHEY, CDR2 SVGEGT. CDR3: CASSSTLPEREQPQHF. The CDR3 coding sequence is TGTGCCAGCAGTTCCACCCTCCCTGAGCGCGAGCAGCCCCAGCATTTT.

This clonotype was counted between two and nine times. The rearrangement joins TRBV4-1 to TRBJ2-1; 8 nucleotides match TRBD2. V trimming: 7 bases; J trimming: 4 bases; junction bases outside the gene matches: 9. The CDR3 covers 15 residues. Germline CDR1 MGHRA, CDR2 YSYEKL. CDR3 in amino acids: CASTDGGALYNEQFF. The DNA for the CDR3 is TGCGCCAGCACCGACGGGGGGGCCTTGTACAATGAGCAGTTCTTC.

V gene TRBV7-9 combines with J gene TRBJ2-7; TRBD2 might be the D (6 bases). V dropped 1 base and J dropped 5 bases, with 15 bases sitting between them. Per the germline V gene, CDR1 is SEHNR and CDR2 is FQNEAQ (reference sequence). CDR3 size: 15 residues. The CDR3 loop reads CASSLVGGSADEQYF. The CDR3 region has the DNA TGTGCCAGCAGCTTAGTGGGGGGATCAGCGGACGAGCAGTACTTC.

The gene calls are TRBV25-1 and TRBJ2-3; 10 bases are shared with TRBD1. Trimming took 5 bases from V and 5 from J; bases not matched to a gene: 1. Germline values: CDR1 MGHDK, CDR2 SYGVNS. The CDR3 is 13 amino acids. CDR3 region: CASSRTGGDTQYF. DNA of the CDR3: TGTGCCAGCAGTCGGACAGGGGGAGATACGCAGTATTTT.

This clonotype occurred many times. The chain couples TRBV12-3 or TRBV12-4 to TRBJ2-7, with 7 bases identical to TRBD1. V shed 6 bases and J 2 bases; nucleotides not matched to a gene: 10. This CDR3 region has 15 residues. CDR3: CASRRGGGRTYEQYF. CDR3 sequence (DNA): TGTGCCAGCAGACGAGGGGGCGGACGGACCTACGAGCAGTACTTC.

This clonotype was seen only a few times. The rearrangement links TRBV12-3 or TRBV12-4 to TRBJ2-5, with 11 bases that match TRBD1. The CDR3 spans 15 residues. With V trimmed by 6 bases and J by 5 bases, 8 bases remained unmatched. CDR3 in DNA: TGTGCCAGCAGACCCACTGGGACAGGGGGTGAGACCCAGTACTTC. This gives the protein CASRPTGTGGETQYF.

The chain carries TRBV5-1 and TRBJ2-1, with a weak D call TRBD2 (6 bases). Trimming took off 0 bases at V and 4 bases at J, with 20 bases between the two ends. The CDR3 runs 18 residues. Germline values: CDR1 SGHRS, CDR2 YFSETQ. The CDR3 nucleotides are TGCGCCAGCAGCTTGGCCTCCATTGGAGGGCTGAAGTACAATGAGCAGTTCTTC. As protein: CASSLASIGGLKYNEQFF. Combining the CDR3 with reference TRBV5-1 and TRBJ2-1 gives the whole variable domain KAGVTQTPRYLIKTRGQQVTLSCSPISGHRSVSWYQQTPGQGLQFLFEYFSETQRNKGNFPGRFSGRQFSNSRSEMNVSTLELGDSALYLCASSLASIGGLKYNEQFFGPGTRLTVL.

The sample holds a few counts of this clonotype. The chain employs TRBV5-1 and TRBJ2-3; 7 nucleotides line up with TRBD1. The CDR3 length is 15 residues. V was pared by 5 bases and J by 2 bases, with 8 bases of the junction left unmatched. Looked up from germline, CDR1 is SGHRS and CDR2 is YFSETQ. The CDR3, as DNA: TGCGCCAGCAGTGGCAGGGGGTGGAACACAGATACGCAGTATTTT. Translating it yields CASSGRGWNTDTQYF.

The chain links TRBV5-1 to TRBJ2-4; D is uncertain. Germline V gene sequence: CDR1 SGHRS, CDR2 YFSETQ. This CDR3 region has 15 residues. Trimming left V 0 bases short and J 8 bases short, with 15 bases between. The CDR3 loop is CASSLENPARDIQYF. In DNA form, the CDR3 reads TGCGCCAGCAGCTTGGAAAACCCAGCCAGAGACATTCAGTACTTC.

This clonotype was seen once. Mismatch with germline at one junction end may stem from a read error. The chain employs TRBV7-9 and TRBJ2-7; 13 positions agree with TRBD2. The length of the CDR3 is 16 residues. In germline, CDR1 is SEHNR, CDR2 FQNEAQ (reference sequence). The CDR3 spells CASSIATSGRGYEKYF. In DNA form, the CDR3 reads TGTGCCAGCAGCATCGCTACTAGCGGGAGGGGCTACGAGAAGTACTTC.